This T cell receptor (beta chain) was observed in a study of shared clonotypes between healthy human individuals. Study details: Researchers assigned three CD4 naive, three CD4 memory, two CD8 naive and one CD8 memory plate to each donor.

The authors distributed each subset's genomic DNA evenly over several immunoSEQ plates. Sorted subsets were amplified in replicate PCRs using 200 to 250 ng DNA, 32,000 or so T cell genomes. This table comes from immunoSEQ multiplex PCR, and its TCRdb copy is limited to in-frame clones, with some not included. The table has roughly 2 million clones, approximately 96% seen once. Trimming at V came to 0 bases and at J to 5 bases, leaving 13 bases not matched to a gene. Germline CDR1 SGHRS, CDR2 YFSETQ. The CDR3 is 18 amino acids. Broader study findings: For naive CD4 cells, around 5% of clonotypes were shared across a handful of donors.

Remarks on this clone: Its antigen is unidentified.

This clonotype was obtained from a man aged 18 to 29 in good health. J is TRBJ1-5 and V is TRBV5-1; TRBD1 matches at 8 bases. The specimen sequenced was naive CD4+ T cells sorted from blood. The sample's subset: CD45RA+ positively selected. CDR3 DNA sequence: TGCGCCAGCAGCTTGGAACCTTTGGACAGGGTAAGATATCAGCCCCAGCATTTT. Translated, it gives CASSLEPLDRVRYQPQHF.